The TCR beta chain under discussion was sequenced for a study of blood T cell repertoires in COVID-19. The protocol was immunoSEQ multiplex PCR, while the TCRdb copy is restricted to in-frame clones and leaves out a portion. The repertoire holds 25,000 or so clones, with 75% to 90% as singletons. Trimming cost V 4 bases and J 3 bases; bases outside gene matches: 9. Germline CDR1 SGHDN, CDR2 FVKESK. CDR3 length: 17 residues. The rearrangement uses TRBV14 and TRBJ2-1; 10 positions agree with TRBD2. The material sequenced was peripheral blood. The receptor was derived from a human donor with acute or convalescent COVID-19. The donor label of this sample is uncertain. CDR3 nucleotides: TGTGCCAGCAGCCCCAGCGCACTAGCGGGATTCTACAATGAGCAGTTCTTC. Protein: CASSPSALAGFYNEQFF.